This T cell receptor (beta chain) was documented in a study of blood T cells in healthy people across ages. With a J-beta primer mix and a sample-barcoded 5' primer, a second PCR ran about 7 to 12 cycles. One entry per CDR3 protein results from TCRdb running MiXCR on the 5' RACE reads. The table lists over 1,500,000 distinct CDR3 sequences, roughly 49% of them singletons. Study findings and constraints: The percentage of naive T cells correlated strongly with TCR beta diversity. Estimates of diversity drawn from one million T cells were considered underestimates.

CDR1 is SGHTA, CDR2 FQGNSA, per germline. This CDR3 region has 13 residues. V was trimmed by 3 bases and J by 13 bases, leaving 16 bases between them. Extractions gave at least 6 micrograms of total RNA per sample. Concerning this clonotype itself: Antigen specificity is unknown.

This chain connects TRBV7-2 to TRBJ2-4, with D perhaps matching TRBD1 (6 bases). Sequenced material: blood. This sequence originates from a woman aged 40 to 50 in good health. The CDR3 protein is CASSFTRGGEQYF. The CDR3 DNA reads as TGTGCCAGCAGCTTTACCCGAGGGGGTGAGCAGTACTTC. Together with reference TRBV7-2 and TRBJ2-4, the CDR3 gives the full variable domain: GAGVSQSPSNKVTEKGKDVELRCDPISGHTALYWYRQSLGQGLEFLIYFQGNSAPDKSGLPSDRFSAERTGGSVSTLTIQRTQQEDSAVYLCASSFTRGGEQYFGAGTRLSVL.